This TCR beta chain stems from a study of blood T cell repertoires in COVID-19. Study details: The United States, Italy and Spain supplied acute and convalescent COVID-19 samples.

Participants, about 18 to 95 years old, spanned about two dozen US areas. The recovered donors of Cohort 3 showed two negative PCRs, clearance, or symptom resolution. Germline assignment: CDR1 SGDLS and CDR2 YYNGEE. The CDR3 runs to 15 residues. The germline V and J ends were trimmed by 3 bases and 5 bases, with 18 bases remaining between them. Some clones are missing from TCRdb's copy, which holds only in-frame ones; the method was immunoSEQ multiplex PCR. The data contain about 360,000 clones, over 75% of them seen just once; the ten biggest clones take up about 1.5%. The chain carries TRBV9 and TRBJ2-7, with D possibly TRBD2 on 6 matching bases. The source material was PBMCs or T cells enriched from blood (not recorded which). The origin of this receptor is a man younger than 40 who had recovered from COVID-19. The CDR3 nucleotides read TGTGCCAGCAGCGCATTACCAGGGACTTGGGACGAGCAGTACTTC. It is translated as CASSALPGTWDEQYF.